A single sample is the source of the 28 T cell receptor beta chains below, sequenced in a study of blood T cell repertoires in COVID-19. The data were produced by immunoSEQ multiplex PCR, yet TCRdb's version contains in-frame clones alone and is incomplete. The sample carries tens of thousands of clones, around 85% recorded once. The material sequenced was peripheral blood. These receptors originate from a man in his 70s with acute or convalescent COVID-19.

This chain uses TRBV7-8 with TRBJ2-1, with D tentatively TRBD1 (6 bases). The CDR3 is made up of 15 amino acids. Germline V gives CDR1 SGHVS, CDR2 FQNEAQ. V lost 4 bases to trimming and J lost 4 bases, with 14 bases between them. The CDR3 region has the DNA TGTGCCAGCAGCTATACTAGGGGGAGTTACAATGAGCAGTTCTTC. It yields the protein CASSYTRGSYNEQFF.

This chain joins TRBV11-3 and TRBJ2-1, with TRBD2 as a possible D gene (5 bases). V lost 4 bases and J lost 6, with 13 bases in between. The CDR3 length is 14 residues. Germline loops: CDR1 SGHNT, CDR2 YENEEA. The CDR3 bases are TGTGCCAGCAGCTACCACCGGGGTTCCAATGAGCAGTTCTTC. This sequence encodes CASSYHRGSNEQFF. The full variable domain, rest sourced from reference TRBV11-3 and TRBJ2-1, is EAGVVQSPRYKIIEKKQPVAFWCNPISGHNTLYWYLQNLGQGPELLIRYENEEAVDDSQLPKDRFSAERLKGVDSTLKIQPAELGDSAVYLCASSYHRGSNEQFFGPGTRLTVL.

With regard to this clone: Germline is not matched at one junction end, which may reflect a read error. The sample carries other DNA sequences with the same CDR3. The chain employs TRBV24-1 and TRBJ1-1; the D is unclear. Germline values: CDR1 KGHDR, CDR2 SFDVKD. This CDR3 has 11 residues. CDR3: CATRGATEAFF. CDR3 bases: TGTGCCACCCGGGGTGCCACTGAGGCTTTCTTT.

This chain uses TRBV5-4 with TRBJ1-1, with 11 bases lining up with TRBD1. Germline values: CDR1 SGHNT, CDR2 YYREEE (reference sequence). V lost 5 bases and J lost 3; bases outside the gene matches: 3. This CDR3 is built from 14 residues. The CDR3 loop reads CASRGGQGDTEAFF. CDR3 coding DNA: TGTGCCAGCAGGGGGGGACAGGGGGACACTGAAGCTTTCTTT.

The CDR3 sequence: CASSLMGPMGDQPQHF. As DNA, the CDR3 is TGTGCCAGCAGTTTAATGGGCCCTATGGGAGATCAGCCCCAGCATTTT. The chain combines TRBV27 with TRBJ1-5; D gene uncertain. The CDR3 runs to 16 residues. In germline, CDR1 is MNHEY, CDR2 SMNVEV (reference sequence). V lost 2 bases and J 5 bases, leaving 16 bases between the germline ends.

The J gene is TRBJ1-1, the V gene TRBV5-5; D possibly corresponds to TRBD1 (5 bases). In germline, CDR1 is SGHKS, CDR2 YYEKEE (reference sequence). Trimming shortened V by 1 base and J by 6 bases, and 10 bases separated the two germline ends. The CDR3 consists of 13 residues. The CDR3 is CASSLRQTAEAFF. CDR3 coding DNA: TGTGCCAGCAGCTTGAGACAGACCGCTGAAGCTTTCTTT.

The J gene is TRBJ1-2, the V gene TRBV5-1; 7 nucleotides agree with TRBD1. With V trimmed by 0 bases and J by 7 bases, 3 bases remained unmatched. The CDR3 covers 13 residues. Germline-derived CDR1 and CDR2 are SGHRS and YFSETQ. The CDR3 DNA is TGCGCCAGCAGCTTGGAGACAGGGCTTGGCTACACCTTC. It is translated as CASSLETGLGYTF.

V is TRBV7-8 and J is TRBJ2-1; possibly TRBD2 for D (5 bases). The CDR3 loop spans 12 amino acids. Germline CDR1 is SGHVS and CDR2 is FQNEAQ. The V end was cut by 5 bases, the J end by 9 bases, with 11 bases between. CDR3 residues: CASSLIEGEQFF. In nucleotides, the CDR3 is TGTGCCAGCAGCCTAATAGAGGGTGAGCAGTTCTTC.

The CDR3 spells CASSPRTVGSEAFF. In DNA, the CDR3 is TGTGCCAGCAGCCCCAGGACCGTCGGGAGTGAAGCTTTCTTT. The chain recombines TRBV11-2 with TRBJ1-1, with D hard to call. The CDR3 is made up of 14 amino acids. CDR1 and CDR2 from the germline V gene are SGHAT and FQNNGV. V lost 5 bases and J lost 7, with 17 bases in between.

The chain links TRBV19 to TRBJ2-1; TRBD1 aligns across 7 bases. This CDR3 is built from 15 residues. With V trimmed by 6 bases and J by 0 bases, 5 bases remained unmatched. Germline-derived CDR1 and CDR2 are LNHDA and SQIVND (reference sequence). The CDR3 reads CASRQTGSSYNEQFF. CDR3 DNA: TGTGCCAGTAGGCAGACAGGGAGCTCCTACAATGAGCAGTTCTTC. The full variable domain, its missing parts supplied by reference TRBV19 and TRBJ2-1, is DGGITQSPKYLFRKEGQNVTLSCEQNLNHDAMYWYRQDPGQGLRLIYYSQIVNDFQKGDIAEGYSVSREKKESFPLTVTSAQKNPTAFYLCASRQTGSSYNEQFFGPGTRLTVL.

This clone was seen once. The V and J genes are TRBV11-2 and TRBJ2-1; 8 nucleotides line up with TRBD2. The germline V gene encodes CDR1 SGHAT and CDR2 FQNNGV. Trimming took 11 bases from V and 2 from J; bases not matched to a gene: 11. This CDR3 spans 15 amino acids. CDR3 amino acids: CAGGMGLGPYNEQFF. As DNA, the CDR3 is TGTGCCGGGGGGATGGGACTAGGTCCCTACAATGAGCAGTTCTTC.

This chain links TRBV5-4 with TRBJ1-3; TRBD1 aligns across 12 bases. CDR1 is SGHNT and CDR2 is YYREEE in the germline V gene (reference sequence). The CDR3 is made up of 18 amino acids. The V gene end was trimmed by 4 bases and the J gene end by 1 base; junction bases not matched to a gene: 9. This CDR3 is CASSQGGTGGLSGNTIYF. CDR3 bases: TGTGCCAGCAGCCAAGGAGGGACAGGGGGCTTGTCTGGAAACACCATATATTTT.

The sample holds a few counts of this clone. This chain uses TRBV5-1 with TRBJ2-1; 9 positions agree with TRBD2. Trimming removed 5 bases from V and 6 bases from J; junction bases left unmatched: 6. Germline V CDR1 and CDR2: SGHRS, YFSETQ. The CDR3 is made up of 14 amino acids. In DNA, the CDR3 is TGCGCCAGCAGAAGACAGACTAGCGGCAATGAGCAGTTCTTC. Amino acids: CASRRQTSGNEQFF. The full variable domain, with the rest looked up from reference TRBV5-1 and TRBJ2-1, is KAGVTQTPRYLIKTRGQQVTLSCSPISGHRSVSWYQQTPGQGLQFLFEYFSETQRNKGNFPGRFSGRQFSNSRSEMNVSTLELGDSALYLCASRRQTSGNEQFFGPGTRLTVL.

This CDR3 is CASSFLGEAGNPQHF. In DNA, the CDR3 is TGTGCCAGCAGCTTTTTGGGCGAGGCAGGGAATCCCCAGCATTTT. This chain connects TRBV5-5 to TRBJ1-5, with a tentative D call TRBD1 (5 bases). This CDR3 comprises 15 residues. Trimming pared 2 bases from V and 10 bases from J, leaving 19 bases between. Per the germline V gene, CDR1 is SGHKS and CDR2 is YYEKEE (reference sequence).

DNA for the CDR3: TGTGCCAGCAGTGATTACAGGGGGCGGAACACCGGGGAGCTGTTTTTT. Its translation is CASSDYRGRNTGELFF. The chain couples TRBV25-1 to TRBJ2-2, with TRBD1 identical over 9 bases. This CDR3 is 16 amino acids long. Trimming removed 3 bases from V and 1 base from J; junction bases left unmatched: 3. CDR1 is MGHDK, CDR2 SYGVNS, per germline. Combining the CDR3 with reference TRBV25-1 and TRBJ2-2 gives the whole variable domain EADIYQTPRYLVIGTGKKITLECSQTMGHDKMYWYQQDPGMELHLIHYSYGVNSTEKGDLSSESTVSRIRTEHFPLTLESARPSHTSQYLCASSDYRGRNTGELFFGEGSRLTVL.

The rearrangement links TRBV2 to TRBJ2-7; the match to TRBD1 covers 7 bases. Germline V gene lookup returns CDR1 SNHLY and CDR2 FYNNEI. V shed 7 bases, J shed 8 bases, and the junction held 11 bases outside the gene matches. The CDR3 covers 13 residues. The CDR3 sequence: CASKRDSPNKQYF. The CDR3, as DNA: TGTGCCAGCAAGAGGGACAGTCCTAACAAGCAGTACTTC.

V usage is TRBV5-4 and J usage is TRBJ2-5, with D perhaps TRBD2 (6 bases). Germline CDR1 SGHNT, CDR2 YYREEE (reference sequence). The CDR3 is 14 residues long. Trimming shortened V by 3 bases and J by 1 base, and 10 bases separated the two germline ends. CDR3 in DNA: TGTGCCAGCAGCTCCCCGGGACTCCAAGAGACCCAGTACTTC. It translates to CASSSPGLQETQYF.

This clone was counted once. This chain connects TRBV6-5 to TRBJ2-7; TRBD2 matches at 9 bases. The germline V gene has CDR1 MNHEY and CDR2 SVGAGI. V was pared by 4 bases and J by 3 bases, with 7 bases of the junction left unmatched. This CDR3 has 15 amino acids. The CDR3 sequence: CASSFSSGDVYEQYF. CDR3 in DNA: TGTGCCAGCAGTTTCTCTAGCGGGGATGTCTACGAGCAGTACTTC.

The J gene is TRBJ1-2, the V gene TRBV28; 11 bases align to TRBD1. This CDR3 region has 15 residues. The V segment lost 5 bases and the J segment 8 bases; nucleotides outside the gene matches: 10. Per germline, CDR1 MDHEN and CDR2 SYDVKM. The DNA for the CDR3 is TGTGCCAGCAGTGACCGGACAGGGGGCGAGGGGGGCTACACCTTC. Translating it yields CASSDRTGGEGGYTF.

This clone was found once. The chain joins TRBV9 to TRBJ2-7; 9 positions agree with TRBD1. The ends lost 3 bases at V and 0 bases at J; junction bases unmatched: 4. Germline CDR1 is SGDLS and CDR2 is YYNGEE. The CDR3 covers 15 residues. CDR3 in amino acids: CASSAGTGSSYEQYF. The DNA for the CDR3 is TGTGCCAGCAGCGCCGGGACAGGGAGCTCCTACGAGCAGTACTTC.

This chain joins TRBV2 and TRBJ2-1; the match to TRBD2 covers 8 bases. Germline assignment: CDR1 SNHLY and CDR2 FYNNEI. The ends lost 1 base at V and 2 bases at J; junction bases unmatched: 4. This CDR3 has 16 amino acids. CDR3 sequence reads: CASSEELAATYNEQFF. The DNA for the CDR3 is TGTGCCAGCAGTGAAGAACTAGCGGCAACCTACAATGAGCAGTTCTTC.

The V and J genes are TRBV6-5 and TRBJ1-6; no reliable D call. V was clipped by 8 bases and J by 13 bases, with 12 bases between them. CDR1 is MNHEY and CDR2 is SVGAGI in the germline V gene. CDR3 length: 11 amino acids. The CDR3 DNA reads TGTGCCAGCGGAGAACCTGAGCCCCTCCACTTT. Its translation is CASGEPEPLHF.

This sequence joins TRBV6-1 and TRBJ2-5; D might be TRBD2 (6 bases). Trimming stripped 3 bases from V and 4 bases from J, with 12 bases between. Germline V gene data show CDR1 as MNHNS and CDR2 as SASEGT. This CDR3 contains 14 residues. The CDR3: CASSDPGGVETQYF. The CDR3 nucleotides are TGTGCCAGCAGTGACCCTGGAGGGGTAGAGACCCAGTACTTC.

CDR3 residues: CASSWQNSYEQYF. The CDR3 coding sequence is TGTGCCAGCAGTTGGCAGAACTCCTACGAGCAGTACTTC. This rearrangement joins TRBV27 to TRBJ2-7; the D is unclear. This CDR3 comprises 13 residues. The V end was cut by 4 bases, the J end by 0 bases, with 7 bases between. In germline, CDR1 is MNHEY, CDR2 SMNVEV (reference sequence).

V gene TRBV28 combines with J gene TRBJ1-2; 11 nucleotides align to TRBD1. The germline V gene encodes CDR1 MDHEN and CDR2 SYDVKM. J was trimmed by 1 base and V by 7 bases; bases with no gene match: 8. This CDR3 is built from 16 residues. CDR3: CASTPDRGRVNYGYTF. The CDR3 DNA reads TGTGCCAGCACGCCGGACAGGGGGCGTGTTAACTATGGCTACACCTTC.

This clone was detected only a few times. The genes are TRBV7-8 and TRBJ2-2; D is uncertain. The CDR3 spans 13 residues. Germline V gene lookup returns CDR1 SGHVS and CDR2 FQNEAQ. With 4 bases removed from V and 1 base from J, the gap between germline ends came to 4 bases. The CDR3, as DNA: TGTGCCAGCAGCTCTAAGAACACCGGGGAGCTGTTTTTT. This gives the protein CASSSKNTGELFF.

This sequence joins TRBV7-2 and TRBJ1-3, with TRBD1 as a possible D gene (6 bases). Trimming removed 6 bases at V and 1 base at J, with 13 bases between. Germline CDR1 reads SGHTA; CDR2 reads FQGNSA. The CDR3 sequence is 15 residues long. CDR3 nucleotides: TGTGCCAGCAGTCACGCAGGGACATCTGGAAACACCATATATTTT. It specifies CASSHAGTSGNTIYF.

This clone showed up just once. In nucleotides, the CDR3 is TGTGCCAGTAGCACCCTTCAGGGAGGCTATGGCTACACCTTC. Translating it yields CASSTLQGGYGYTF. V gene TRBV19 combines with J gene TRBJ1-2; weak D call: TRBD1 (5 bases). With 6 bases removed from V and 4 bases from J, the gap between germline ends came to 15 bases. The germline V gene encodes CDR1 LNHDA and CDR2 SQIVND (reference sequence). The CDR3 length is 14 residues.